Here is one TCR beta chain with its context. The antigen is undetermined. Libraries were prepared by immunoSEQ multiplex PCR; TCRdb keeps only in-frame clonotypes and omits some of them. Of fewer than 3 million clones in the sample, around 90% were seen once. These data are taken from a study of shared clonotypes between healthy human individuals. CD4+ cells were split into CD45RA+ naive and CD45RA-negative memory subsets. V was clipped by 1 base and J by 16 bases, with 11 bases between them. CDR1 and CDR2 from the germline V gene are MDHEN and SYDVKM. CDR3 length: 11 amino acids. Whole-study findings and limits: Represented genetic and exposure-history diversity was restricted by having few donors.

Sequencing used naive CD4+ T cells from PBMCs. This sample's subset: CD45RA+ positively selected. V and J are TRBV28 and TRBJ2-1, with D maybe TRBD2 (5 bases). This sequence originates from a man between 18 and 29 years old in good health. Some clones in this sample may be carry-over from other donors' samples. This CDR3 reads CASSLSGSSFF. The CDR3 region has the DNA TGTGCCAGCAGTTTATCGGGGAGCTCCTTCTTC.